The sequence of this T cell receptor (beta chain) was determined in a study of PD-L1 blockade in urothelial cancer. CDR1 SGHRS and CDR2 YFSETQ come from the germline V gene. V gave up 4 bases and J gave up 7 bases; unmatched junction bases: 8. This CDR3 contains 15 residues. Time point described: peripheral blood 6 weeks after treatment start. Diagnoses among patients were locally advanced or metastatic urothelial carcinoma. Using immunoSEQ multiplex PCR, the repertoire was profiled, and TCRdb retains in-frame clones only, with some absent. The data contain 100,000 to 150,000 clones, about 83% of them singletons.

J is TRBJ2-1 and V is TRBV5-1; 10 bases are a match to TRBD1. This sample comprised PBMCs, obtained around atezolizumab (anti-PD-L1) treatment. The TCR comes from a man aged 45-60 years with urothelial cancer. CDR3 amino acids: CASSTNGQGGNEQFF. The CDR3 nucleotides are TGCGCCAGCAGCACCAACGGACAGGGGGGTAATGAGCAGTTCTTC.